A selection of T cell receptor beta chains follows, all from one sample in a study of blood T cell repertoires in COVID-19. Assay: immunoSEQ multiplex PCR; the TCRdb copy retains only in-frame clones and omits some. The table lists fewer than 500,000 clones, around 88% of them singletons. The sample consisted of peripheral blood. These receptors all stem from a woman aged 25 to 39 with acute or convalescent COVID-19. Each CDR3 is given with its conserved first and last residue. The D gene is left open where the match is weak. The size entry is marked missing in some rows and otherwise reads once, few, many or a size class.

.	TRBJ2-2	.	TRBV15	CATSYGGVGNTGELFF	TGTGCCACCAGCTACGGGGGTGTCGGGAACACCGGGGAGCTGTTTTTT
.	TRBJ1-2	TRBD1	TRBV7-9	CASSTPLKTGGSYGYTF	TGTGCCAGCTCGACTCCTCTTAAGACAGGGGGGTCCTATGGCTACACCTTC
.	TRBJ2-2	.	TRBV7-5	CVRSRGSGPANTGELFF	TGTGTCAGAAGCCGGGGGTCTGGCCCCGCGAACACCGGGGAGCTGTTTTTT
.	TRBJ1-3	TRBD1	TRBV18	CASTPTGNFQNTIYF	TGTGCCAGTACCCCGACAGGGAACTTTCAAAACACCATATATTTT
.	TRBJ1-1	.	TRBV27	CASSLIWGGEDTEAFF	TGTGCCAGCAGTTTAATCTGGGGAGGGGAGGACACTGAAGCTTTCTTT
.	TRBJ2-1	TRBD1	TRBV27	CASSANRGQRDEQFF	TGTGCCAGCAGTGCGAACAGGGGGCAAAGGGATGAGCAGTTCTTC
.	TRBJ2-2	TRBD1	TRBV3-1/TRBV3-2	CASSPDRGLLTGELFF	TGTGCCAGCAGCCCAGACAGGGGCCTACTCACCGGGGAGCTGTTTTTT
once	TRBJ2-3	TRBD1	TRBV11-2	CASRAGQGITDTQYF	TGTGCCAGCAGAGCGGGACAGGGAATAACAGATACGCAGTATTTT
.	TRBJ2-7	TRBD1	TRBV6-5	CASSIAGTGKDEQYF	TGTGCCAGCAGTATAGCCGGGACAGGGAAAGACGAGCAGTACTTC
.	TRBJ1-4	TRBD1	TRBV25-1	CASAGQGARNREKLFF	TGTGCCAGCGCGGGACAGGGGGCGCGAAATCGGGAAAAACTGTTTTTT
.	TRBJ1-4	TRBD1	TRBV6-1	CASSETWTGWDEKLFF	TGTGCCAGCAGTGAAACCTGGACAGGGTGGGATGAAAAACTGTTTTTT
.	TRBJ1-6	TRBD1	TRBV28	CASSLLPGQGGSNSPLHF	TGTGCCAGCAGTTTACTCCCCGGACAGGGGGGCTCTAATTCACCCCTCCACTTT
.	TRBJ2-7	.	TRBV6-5	CASRNRANYEQYF	TGTGCCAGCAGGAACAGGGCGAACTACGAGCAGTACTTC
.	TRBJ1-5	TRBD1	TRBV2	CASSSDRGYQPQHF	TGTGCCAGCAGTTCGGACAGGGGGTATCAGCCCCAGCATTTT
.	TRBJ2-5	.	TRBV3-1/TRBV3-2	CASSQEASITETQYF	TGTGCCAGCAGCCAAGAGGCCAGTATCACAGAGACCCAGTACTTC